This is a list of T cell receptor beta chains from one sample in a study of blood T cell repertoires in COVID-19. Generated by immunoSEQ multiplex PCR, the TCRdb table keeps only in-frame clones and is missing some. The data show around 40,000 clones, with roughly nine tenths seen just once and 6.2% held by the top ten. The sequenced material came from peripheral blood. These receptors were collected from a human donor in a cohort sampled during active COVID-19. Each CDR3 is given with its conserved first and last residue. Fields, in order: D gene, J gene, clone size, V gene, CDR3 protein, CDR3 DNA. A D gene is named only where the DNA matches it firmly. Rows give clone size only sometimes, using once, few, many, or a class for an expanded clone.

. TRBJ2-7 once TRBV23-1 CASSLIFKWQGRERIYEQYF TGCGCCAGCAGTTTAATATTCAAGTGGCAGGGGCGAGAGCGTATTTACGAGCAGTACTTC
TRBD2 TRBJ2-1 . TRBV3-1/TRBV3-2 CASSLGLAGAGEQFF TGTGCCAGCAGTCTCGGACTAGCGGGAGCGGGTGAGCAGTTCTTC
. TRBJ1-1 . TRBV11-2 CASSRTAEAFF TGTGCCAGCAGCAGAACGGCTGAAGCTTTCTTT
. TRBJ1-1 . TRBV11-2 CASSFQGRVSVAFF TGTGCCAGCAGCTTTCAGGGGCGTGTCAGCGTAGCTTTCTTT
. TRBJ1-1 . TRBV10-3 CAISVQGNTEAFF TGTGCCATCAGTGTACAGGGGAACACTGAAGCTTTCTTT
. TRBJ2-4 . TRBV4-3 CASSQVITAASQYF TGCGCCAGCAGCCAAGTTATAACGGCGGCCAGTCAGTACTTC
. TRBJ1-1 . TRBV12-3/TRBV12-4 CASSPRVAEAFF TGTGCCAGCAGTCCACGAGTTGCCGAAGCTTTCTTT
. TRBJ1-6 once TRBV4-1 CASSSQGSGNNSPLHF TGCGCCAGCAGCTCCCAAGGTTCGGGGAATAATTCACCCCTCCACTTT
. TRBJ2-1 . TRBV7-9 CASSLAGGQANEQFF TGTGCCAGCAGCTTAGCGGGGGGTCAAGCCAATGAGCAGTTCTTC
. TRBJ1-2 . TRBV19 CASRGQSVGYGYTF TGTGCCAGTAGAGGACAGTCCGTGGGCTATGGCTACACCTTC
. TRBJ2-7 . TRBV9 CASAYRLAYEQYF TGTGCCAGCGCGTATAGGCTAGCCTACGAGCAGTACTTC
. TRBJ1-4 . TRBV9 CASSAQSDTFNEKLFF TGTGCCAGCAGCGCCCAGTCTGACACCTTTAATGAAAAACTGTTTTTT
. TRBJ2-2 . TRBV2 CASRASGSNTGELFF TGTGCCAGCAGGGCCAGCGGATCGAACACCGGGGAGCTGTTTTTT
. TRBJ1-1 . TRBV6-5 CASTKQGMNTEAFF TGTGCCAGCACCAAACAGGGAATGAACACTGAAGCTTTCTTT
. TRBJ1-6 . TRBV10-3 CAISESEVAPLHF TGTGCCATCAGTGAGTCTGAGGTGGCACCCCTCCACTTT
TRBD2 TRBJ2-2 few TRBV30 CAWSNGLATGELFF TGTGCCTGGAGCAACGGACTAGCTACCGGGGAGCTGTTTTTT
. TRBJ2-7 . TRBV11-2 CASILARGGKPGEQYF TGTGCCAGCATCCTAGCGAGGGGGGGTAAGCCCGGCGAGCAGTACTTC
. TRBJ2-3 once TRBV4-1 CASSQEPGSTDTQYF TGCGCCAGCAGCCAAGAACCAGGGAGCACAGATACGCAGTATTTT
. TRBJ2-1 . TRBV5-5 CASSSLSGGSYNEQFF TGTGCCAGCAGCTCTCTTAGCGGTGGCTCCTACAATGAGCAGTTCTTC
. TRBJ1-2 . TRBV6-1 CASSERPPAGAKGYTF TGTGCCAGCAGTGAAAGGCCCCCGGCAGGGGCGAAGGGCTACACCTTC
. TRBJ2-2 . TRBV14 CASSQGTRSTGELFF TGTGCCAGCAGCCAAGGGACAAGATCCACCGGGGAGCTGTTTTTT
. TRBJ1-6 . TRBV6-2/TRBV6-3 CASSYSSVSPLHF TGTGCCAGCAGTTACTCGTCCGTCTCACCCCTCCACTTT
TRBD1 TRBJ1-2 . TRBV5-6 CASSTGVGNYGYTF TGTGCCAGCAGTACAGGGGTGGGGAACTATGGCTACACCTTC
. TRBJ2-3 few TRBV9 CASSVAGKRGDTQYF TGTGCCAGCAGCGTAGCGGGGAAACGGGGGGATACGCAGTATTTT
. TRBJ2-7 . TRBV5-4 CASSLPPPSYEQYF TGTGCCAGCAGCTTGCCTCCTCCCTCCTACGAGCAGTACTTC
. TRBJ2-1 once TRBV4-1 CASSQDDSSYNEQFF TGCGCCAGCAGCCAAGATGATAGCTCCTACAATGAGCAGTTCTTC
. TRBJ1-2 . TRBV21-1 CASNHREGYTF TGTGCCAGCAACCACAGGGAAGGCTACACCTTC
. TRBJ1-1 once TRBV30 CAWSPGNTEAFF TGTGCCTGGAGTCCGGGGAACACTGAAGCTTTCTTT
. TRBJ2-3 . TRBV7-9 CASSLDQGFTDTQYF TGTGCCAGCAGCTTAGATCAGGGGTTCACAGATACGCAGTATTTT
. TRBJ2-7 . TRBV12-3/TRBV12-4 CASSSAGYEQYF TGTGCCAGCAGTTCCGCGGGATACGAGCAGTACTTC
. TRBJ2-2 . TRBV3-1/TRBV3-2 CASSQGGGGNTGELFF TGTGCCAGCAGCCAAGGTGGGGGAGGAAACACCGGGGAGCTGTTTTTT
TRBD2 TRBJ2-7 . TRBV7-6 CASSPTAGGLDEQYF TGTGCCAGCAGCCCCACAGCGGGAGGTCTGGACGAGCAGTACTTC
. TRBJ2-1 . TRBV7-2 CASSSSAGMMAEQFF TGTGCCAGCAGCTCTAGCGCAGGTATGATGGCTGAGCAGTTCTTC
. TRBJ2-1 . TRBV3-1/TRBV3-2 CASSQEALAHYNEQFF TGTGCCAGCAGCCAAGAAGCCCTAGCCCACTACAATGAGCAGTTCTTC
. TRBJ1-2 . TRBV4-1 CASSQPRSSGGAYGYTF TGCGCCAGCAGCCAACCCAGGTCGAGCGGGGGAGCCTATGGCTACACCTTC
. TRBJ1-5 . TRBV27 CATREGGASNQPQHF TGTGCCACCAGAGAGGGAGGGGCGAGCAATCAGCCCCAGCATTTT
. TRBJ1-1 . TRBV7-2 CASIVNPGASFEAFF TGTGCCAGCATCGTTAACCCAGGGGCCTCCTTTGAAGCTTTCTTT
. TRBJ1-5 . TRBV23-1 CASSHGEGFYQPQHF TGCGCCAGCAGTCATGGGGAGGGCTTTTATCAGCCCCAGCATTTT
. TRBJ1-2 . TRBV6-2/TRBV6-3 CASSYGERGARGYTF TGTGCCAGCAGTTACGGGGAACGGGGGGCTCGTGGCTACACCTTC
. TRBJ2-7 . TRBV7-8 CASSLNSYSSYEQYF TGTGCCAGCAGCTTAAATAGTTACAGCTCCTACGAGCAGTACTTC